The TCR beta chain described here comes from a study of T cells in Graves' hyperthyroidism and ophthalmopathy. Study-level results: Before onset, ophthalmopathy was predicted by the model a median approximately 6.7 months earlier.

CDR1 and CDR2 from the germline V gene are SQVTM and ANQGSEA. V lost 6 bases and J 4 bases, leaving 13 bases between the germline ends. The CDR3 consists of 12 residues. TCR beta CDR3 sequences were amplified from RNA transcripts. The primer set for the first-round RT-PCR of the TCR CDR3 was HTBI. MiXCR, run by TCRdb on the multiplex PCR reads, gives a single entry per CDR3 protein. This sample has over 250,000 distinct CDR3 sequences; approximately 14% occur once, and the top ten carry approximately 35%. Subjects with ophthalmopathy showed a Clinical Activity Score no lower than 3, a NOSPECS grade no lower than 4, and a duration shorter than 3 months. Reasons for excluding patients were uncontrolled infection, other autoimmune disease, pregnancy or lactation. 10 ml of fresh peripheral blood supplied the PBMCs. This clonotype was seen ten or more times. Its cognate antigen is unknown.

Sequencing was carried out using blood. The TCR sequence derives from a woman in her thirties or forties with Graves' ophthalmopathy. The chain couples TRBV29-1 to TRBJ2-7; D is perhaps TRBD2 (5 bases). CDR3 sequence: CSVATGFYEQYF. CDR3 sequence (DNA): TGCAGCGTCGCTACGGGATTTTACGAGCAGTACTTC.